These 29 T cell receptor beta chains were sequenced from one sample in a study of cytomegalovirus exposure and HLA in healthy donors. Primers for the PCR totalled 60 Vbeta and 13 Jbeta. The data were produced by immunoSEQ multiplex PCR, yet TCRdb's version contains in-frame clones alone and is incomplete. The sample consists of tens of thousands of clones, around 80% of them appearing once. Sequenced material: PBMCs. These receptor sequences come from a man younger than 45 in good health and CMV-seropositive.

V usage is TRBV9 and J usage is TRBJ2-2; TRBD1 agrees at 7 bases. V shed 4 bases and J 6 bases; nucleotides not matched to a gene: 9. Germline CDR1 and CDR2: SGDLS and YYNGEE. The CDR3 is 15 residues long. CDR3 in amino acids: CASSPKTGMAGELFF. The CDR3 DNA reads as TGTGCCAGCAGCCCTAAGACAGGGATGGCCGGGGAGCTGTTTTTT.

This clone was picked up one time. Other DNA variants within this sample encode the same CDR3. The chain recombines TRBV19 with TRBJ1-5; D might be TRBD1 (6 bases). The CDR3 is 14 residues long. CDR1 and CDR2 (germline): LNHDA, SQIVND (reference sequence). V gave up 4 bases and J gave up 3 bases, with 10 bases separating them. The CDR3 here is CASSTTGSNQPQHF. CDR3 DNA: TGTGCCAGTAGTACCACAGGGTCCAATCAGCCCCAGCATTTT.

DNA for the CDR3: TGTGCCAGCAGTAAGACAGGGGATTTCAATCAGCCCCAGCATTTT. Translated: CASSKTGDFNQPQHF. The J gene is TRBJ1-5, the V gene TRBV6-1; 8 nucleotides agree with TRBD1. V lost 5 bases and J lost 3; bases outside the gene matches: 6. CDR1 and CDR2 from the germline V gene are MNHNS and SASEGT. CDR3 size: 15 residues.

V gene TRBV19 combines with J gene TRBJ1-1, with D maybe TRBD1 (5 bases). The CDR3 covers 12 residues. V lost 9 bases to trimming and J lost 3 bases, with 11 bases between them. In germline, CDR1 is LNHDA, CDR2 SQIVND (reference sequence). The CDR3 region is CARTQAHTEAFF. DNA of the CDR3: TGTGCCAGAACACAGGCTCACACTGAAGCTTTCTTT.

V is TRBV30 and J is TRBJ2-1, with 7 bases identical to TRBD1. The CDR3 sequence is 13 residues long. V gave up 0 bases and J gave up 7 bases; unmatched junction bases: 3. Germline CDR1 is GTSNPN and CDR2 is SVGIG (reference sequence). CDR3 amino acids: CAWSVSRGNEQFF. Written as DNA, the CDR3 is TGTGCCTGGAGTGTATCCAGGGGGAATGAGCAGTTCTTC.

The chain combines TRBV28 with TRBJ2-7; TRBD2 matches 10 bases. The junction had 10 bases not matched to a gene; V was cut back by 10 bases and J by 4 bases. This CDR3 has 14 residues. Germline lookup yields CDR1 MDHEN and CDR2 SYDVKM. The CDR3 here is CATRPGTSVYEQYF. In nucleotides, the CDR3 is TGTGCCACCAGACCAGGGACTAGCGTGTACGAGCAGTACTTC.

This chain uses TRBV19 with TRBJ2-6, with D uncertain. V was cut by 7 bases and J by 1 base, with 11 bases left in between. The germline gives CDR1 LNHDA, CDR2 SQIVND (reference sequence). The CDR3 is 15 residues long. CDR3 residues: CASTFSVSGANVLTF. As DNA, the CDR3 is TGTGCCAGTACCTTCTCTGTATCTGGGGCCAACGTCCTGACTTTC.

The chain joins TRBV4-2 to TRBJ2-2; D may be TRBD1 (5 bases). The CDR3 spans 16 residues. Between the trimmed V and J ends, which lost 0 bases and 2 bases, there was a span of 10 bases. Germline V gives CDR1 LGHNA, CDR2 YNFKEQ. CDR3 coding DNA: TGTGCCAGCAGCCAAGAAGGGGCGTTCAACACCGGGGAGCTGTTTTTT. This sequence encodes CASSQEGAFNTGELFF.

The chain is built from TRBV5-1 and TRBJ1-1; a weak D match, TRBD1 (6 bases). The length of the CDR3 is 17 residues. Trimming stripped 4 bases from V and 0 bases from J, with 19 bases between. Germline V gives CDR1 SGHRS, CDR2 YFSETQ. The CDR3 sequence: CASSPSGDIFMNTEAFF. For the CDR3, the DNA is TGCGCCAGCAGCCCCTCCGGGGACATTTTCATGAACACTGAAGCTTTCTTT.

This chain links TRBV6-6 with TRBJ1-5; possibly TRBD1 for D (5 bases). This CDR3 spans 14 amino acids. V dropped 1 base and J dropped 3 bases, with 7 bases sitting between them. CDR1 is MNHNY, CDR2 SVGAGI, per germline (reference sequence). Here the CDR3 reads CASSYWGYNQPQHF. The CDR3 bases are TGTGCCAGCAGTTACTGGGGCTACAATCAGCCCCAGCATTTT.

The gene calls are TRBV27 and TRBJ1-5; the match to TRBD1 covers 7 bases. CDR1 and CDR2 from the germline V gene are MNHEY and SMNVEV (reference sequence). J was trimmed by 6 bases and V by 5 bases; bases with no gene match: 7. The CDR3 covers 14 residues. This chain's CDR3 is CASSPRQGGQPQHF. Here the CDR3 DNA reads TGTGCCAGCAGTCCCCGACAGGGCGGTCAGCCCCAGCATTTT.

This chain uses TRBV19 with TRBJ2-3; 11 bases are shared with TRBD2. V lost 3 bases to trimming and J lost 4 bases; unmatched junction nucleotides: 3. The CDR3 runs to 15 residues. CDR1 LNHDA and CDR2 SQIVND come from the germline V gene (reference sequence). This CDR3 is CASSIGSGRADTQYF. In DNA form, the CDR3 reads TGTGCCAGTAGTATTGGTAGCGGGAGGGCAGATACGCAGTATTTT.

CDR3 nucleotides: TGCAGCGACCACGGACTAGCGGGAGTGGGGAATGAGCAGTTCTTC. This codes for CSDHGLAGVGNEQFF. The chain is built from TRBV29-1 and TRBJ2-1; 13 bases map to TRBD2. Trimming removed 7 bases from V and 7 bases from J; junction bases left unmatched: 10. The CDR3 consists of 15 residues. CDR1 SQVTM and CDR2 ANQGSEA come from the germline V gene.

This chain uses TRBV9 with TRBJ2-3; 8 bases map to TRBD2. This CDR3 spans 14 amino acids. Germline CDR1 is SGDLS and CDR2 is YYNGEE. The V and J ends lost 3 bases and 6 bases, in that order; junction bases with no gene match: 6. The CDR3 coding sequence is TGTGCCAGCAGCGCGGGGGGGAGCGGGGATACGCAGTATTTT. Translated, it gives CASSAGGSGDTQYF. Combining the CDR3 with reference TRBV9 and TRBJ2-3 gives the whole variable domain DSGVTQTPKHLITATGQRVTLRCSPRSGDLSVYWYQQSLDQGLQFLIQYYNGEERAKGNILERFSAQQFPDLHSELNLSSLELGDSALYFCASSAGGSGDTQYFGPGTRLTVL.

The chain joins TRBV4-1 to TRBJ1-5, with 7 bases matching TRBD1. The CDR3 has 14 amino acids. Germline V gene data show CDR1 as MGHRA and CDR2 as YSYEKL. After removal of 5 bases from V and 2 bases from J, the junction contained 3 bases not matched to a gene. The CDR3 DNA is TGCGCCAGCAGCAGCGGACAGGGCAATCAGCCCCAGCATTTT. It translates to CASSSGQGNQPQHF.

At least ten counts were recorded for this clone. This rearrangement joins TRBV5-1 to TRBJ1-6; D call uncertain. Germline loops: CDR1 SGHRS, CDR2 YFSETQ. Trimming stripped 1 base from V and 5 bases from J, with 7 bases between. The CDR3 spans 14 residues. This CDR3 is CASSLQTNNSPLHF. CDR3 DNA: TGCGCCAGCAGCTTGCAAACAAATAATTCACCCCTCCACTTT.

The chain couples TRBV2 to TRBJ1-1; possible D gene TRBD1, 6 bases. The CDR3 extends over 14 amino acids. V was cut by 7 bases and J by 0 bases, with 12 bases left in between. Germline-derived CDR1 and CDR2 are SNHLY and FYNNEI. CDR3 in amino acids: CASTSTGLNTEAFF. The CDR3 DNA reads as TGTGCCAGCACCTCGACAGGTTTGAACACTGAAGCTTTCTTT.

This chain uses TRBV7-9 with TRBJ2-5; 9 bases fit TRBD2. Looked up from germline, CDR1 is SEHNR and CDR2 is FQNEAQ (reference sequence). With 1 base clipped from V and 2 bases from J, the junction kept 11 bases outside the gene matches. The CDR3 consists of 18 residues. DNA for the CDR3: TGTGCCAGCAGCTTAGTTCCTAGCGGGGTCTTTGTTCAAGAGACCCAGTACTTC. Protein: CASSLVPSGVFVQETQYF.

The V and J genes are TRBV15 and TRBJ1-6; TRBD1 matches at 7 bases. The length of the CDR3 is 14 residues. The germline V gene has CDR1 LNHNV and CDR2 YYDKDF (reference sequence). V trimming: 4 bases; J trimming: 7 bases; junction bases outside the gene matches: 4. CDR3 in DNA: TGTGCCACCAGCAAAGACAGGGTAAATTCACCCCTCCACTTT. It codes for CATSKDRVNSPLHF.

This sequence joins TRBV2 and TRBJ1-1, with D possibly TRBD1 on 6 matching bases. Germline V gene sequence: CDR1 SNHLY, CDR2 FYNNEI. The CDR3 length is 12 residues. V lost 5 bases and J lost 8, with 12 bases in between. CDR3 DNA: TGTGCCAGCAGTATACAGGGATTAGAAGCTTTCTTT. It codes for CASSIQGLEAFF.

This chain links TRBV6-6 with TRBJ1-3; D not certain. Trimming removed 6 bases at V and 0 bases at J, with 9 bases between. This CDR3 is 14 amino acids long. Germline lookup yields CDR1 MNHNY and CDR2 SVGAGI (reference sequence). This CDR3 is CASSPSGSGNTIYF. In DNA, the CDR3 is TGTGCCAGCAGCCCCAGTGGCTCTGGAAACACCATATATTTT.

This clone was recorded once. The chain links TRBV7-8 to TRBJ2-7; 9 nucleotides agree with TRBD2. The V gene end was trimmed by 1 base and the J gene end by 5 bases; junction bases not matched to a gene: 6. The CDR3 totals 15 residues. Germline CDR1 reads SGHVS; CDR2 reads FQNEAQ. CDR3 sequence: CASSLGAGGVDEQYF. CDR3 in DNA: TGTGCCAGCAGCTTAGGAGCGGGAGGAGTGGACGAGCAGTACTTC. Filled out from reference TRBV7-8 and TRBJ2-7, the complete variable domain reads GAGVSQSPRYKVAKRGQDVALRCDPISGHVSLFWYQQALGQGPEFLTYFQNEAQLDKSGLPSDRFFAERPEGSVSTLKIQRTQQEDSAVYLCASSLGAGGVDEQYFGPGTRLTVT.

CDR3 sequence: CASSKQSSSGKLFF. The CDR3 bases are TGTGCCAGTAGTAAGCAATCAAGCTCGGGAAAACTGTTTTTT. J is TRBJ1-4 and V is TRBV19; D unresolved. The germline V gene has CDR1 LNHDA and CDR2 SQIVND (reference sequence). This CDR3 has 14 residues. Trimming removed 4 bases from V and 10 bases from J, with 16 bases in between.

This chain's CDR3 is CASSPSLSYEQYF. In DNA form, the CDR3 reads TGTGCCAGCAGCCCTTCCCTCTCCTACGAGCAGTACTTC. The V and J genes are TRBV7-2 and TRBJ2-7; no definite D call. The CDR3 sequence is 13 residues long. V lost 5 bases to trimming and J lost 0 bases, with 8 bases between them. Germline-derived CDR1 and CDR2 are SGHTA and FQGNSA.

This rearrangement joins TRBV10-2 to TRBJ1-2; D gene ambiguous. V gave up 5 bases and J gave up 5 bases, with 9 bases separating them. Germline loops: CDR1 WSHSY, CDR2 SAAADI. The CDR3 covers 12 residues. In DNA form, the CDR3 reads TGCGCCAGCAGTCCAGATAAGTATGGCTACACCTTC. Protein: CASSPDKYGYTF.

This clone was counted once. This chain joins TRBV11-2 and TRBJ2-6, with a weak D call TRBD1 (5 bases). Germline V gene lookup returns CDR1 SGHAT and CDR2 FQNNGV. V was clipped by 6 bases and J by 3 bases, with 6 bases between them. The CDR3 totals 13 residues. This CDR3 is CASRGLGANVLTF. For the CDR3, the DNA is TGTGCCAGCAGGGGGCTTGGGGCCAACGTCCTGACTTTC.

V and J are TRBV27 and TRBJ2-1; 8 bases are shared with TRBD1. The V segment lost 9 bases and the J segment 12 bases; nucleotides outside the gene matches: 19. The CDR3 is 15 amino acids. Germline loops: CDR1 MNHEY, CDR2 SMNVEV (reference sequence). The CDR3 is CASSPPGQAWLGQFF. The CDR3 DNA reads TGTGCCAGTTCTCCTCCGGGACAGGCATGGCTTGGGCAGTTCTTC.

The V call is TRBV6-6, the J call TRBJ1-2; a possible D gene is TRBD1 (5 bases). This CDR3 has 14 amino acids. Germline CDR1 is MNHNY and CDR2 is SVGAGI (reference sequence). V dropped 2 bases and J dropped 5 bases, with 12 bases sitting between them. CDR3 residues: CASSYQGAGYGYTF. The CDR3 DNA follows: TGTGCCAGCAGTTACCAAGGGGCTGGGTATGGCTACACCTTC.

V gene TRBV2 combines with J gene TRBJ1-1; D gene ambiguous. From germline, CDR1 is SNHLY and CDR2 FYNNEI. CDR3 length: 15 residues. V was trimmed by 6 bases and J by 1 base, leaving 15 bases between them. This CDR3 is CASRMRVRRNTEAFF. The CDR3 nucleotides read TGTGCCAGCAGGATGCGGGTTCGAAGGAACACTGAAGCTTTCTTT.